The clone carrying this T cell receptor (beta chain) is classed as medium-sized. MiXCR, applied by TCRdb to the PCR reads, yields one record per CDR3 protein. The data hold about 90,000 distinct CDR3 sequences, with roughly half observed a single time. The data were obtained in a study of CDR3 diversity in severe acne. The junction had 10 bases not matched to a gene; V was cut back by 5 bases and J by 6 bases. CDR3 length: 15 amino acids. The origin of this receptor is a male donor in good health, serving as a control. The sequenced sample consisted of blood. This chain joins TRBV12-3 or TRBV12-4 and TRBJ2-7; 10 nucleotides align to TRBD1. CDR3 amino acids: CASSARQGAESEQYF. As DNA, the CDR3 is TGTGCCAGCAGTGCGCGACAGGGGGCGGAAAGCGAGCAGTACTTC.